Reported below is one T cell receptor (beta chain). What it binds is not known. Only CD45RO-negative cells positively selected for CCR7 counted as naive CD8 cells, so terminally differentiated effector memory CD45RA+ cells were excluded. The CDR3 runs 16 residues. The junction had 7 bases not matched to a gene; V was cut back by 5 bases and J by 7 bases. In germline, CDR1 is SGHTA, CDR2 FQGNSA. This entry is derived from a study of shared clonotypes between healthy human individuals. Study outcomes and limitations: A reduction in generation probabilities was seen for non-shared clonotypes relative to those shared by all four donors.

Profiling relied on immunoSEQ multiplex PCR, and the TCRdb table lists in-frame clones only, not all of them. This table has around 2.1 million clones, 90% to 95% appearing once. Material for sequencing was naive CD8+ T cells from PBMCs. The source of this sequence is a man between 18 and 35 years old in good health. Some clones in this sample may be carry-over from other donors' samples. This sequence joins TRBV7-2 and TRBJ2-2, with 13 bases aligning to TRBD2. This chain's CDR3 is CASSQGLAGPDGELFF. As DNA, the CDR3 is TGTGCCAGCAGCCAGGGACTAGCGGGACCTGACGGGGAGCTGTTTTTT. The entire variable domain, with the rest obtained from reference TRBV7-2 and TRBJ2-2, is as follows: GAGVSQSPSNKVTEKGKDVELRCDPISGHTALYWYRQSLGQGLEFLIYFQGNSAPDKSGLPSDRFSAERTGGSVSTLTIQRTQQEDSAVYLCASSQGLAGPDGELFFGEGSRLTVL.